This TCR delta chain was recorded in a study of γδ T cells in repeated Plasmodium falciparum infection. Looking at the study overall: Each infection was followed by sampling at 21 days, plus baseline and some pre-infection draws. Study conclusions and caveats: Malian children's Vdelta2-negative repertoires appeared more expanded and less diverse than Australians'. Many TCRgamma sequences overlapped between individuals in stable Vgamma9/Vdelta2+ repertoires.

Per germline, CDR1 TVYSNPD and CDR2 GDNSRS (reference sequence). The CDR3 loop spans 21 amino acids. Each sorted gammadelta sample had TRG and TRD chains sequenced. TCRdb re-called clones from the multiplex PCR reads using CATT. The repertoire holds around 46,000 delta-chain clones, with around 2% as singletons. Bulk repertoires came from Vgamma9/Vdelta2+ or Vdelta2-negative gammadelta T cells flow-sorted from PBMC. A note on this clone: Its specificity is not known. At one end, the junction sequence differs from germline, possibly due to a read error.

Sequences were obtained from gamma-delta T cells from blood. This TCR derives from a pool of human donors (malaria-infected and uninfected, not separated). This chain connects TRDV3 to TRDJ1; 11 bases map to TRDD3. The CDR3 DNA follows: TGCTCTGTCCCTTCCTACGCCATTATCTGGGGGATACATCCGAACACCGATAAACTCATCTTT. This gives the protein CSVPSYAIIWGIHPNTDKLIF.